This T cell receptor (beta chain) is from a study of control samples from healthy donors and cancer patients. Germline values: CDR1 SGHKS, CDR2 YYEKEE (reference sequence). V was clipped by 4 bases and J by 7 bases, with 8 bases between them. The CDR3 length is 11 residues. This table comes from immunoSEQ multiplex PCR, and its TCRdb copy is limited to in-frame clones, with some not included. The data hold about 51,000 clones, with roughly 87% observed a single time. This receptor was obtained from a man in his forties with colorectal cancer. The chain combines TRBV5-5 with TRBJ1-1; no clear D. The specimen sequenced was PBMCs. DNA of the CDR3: TGTGCCAGCAGCCAGGACGGTGAAGCTTTCTTT. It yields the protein CASSQDGEAFF.